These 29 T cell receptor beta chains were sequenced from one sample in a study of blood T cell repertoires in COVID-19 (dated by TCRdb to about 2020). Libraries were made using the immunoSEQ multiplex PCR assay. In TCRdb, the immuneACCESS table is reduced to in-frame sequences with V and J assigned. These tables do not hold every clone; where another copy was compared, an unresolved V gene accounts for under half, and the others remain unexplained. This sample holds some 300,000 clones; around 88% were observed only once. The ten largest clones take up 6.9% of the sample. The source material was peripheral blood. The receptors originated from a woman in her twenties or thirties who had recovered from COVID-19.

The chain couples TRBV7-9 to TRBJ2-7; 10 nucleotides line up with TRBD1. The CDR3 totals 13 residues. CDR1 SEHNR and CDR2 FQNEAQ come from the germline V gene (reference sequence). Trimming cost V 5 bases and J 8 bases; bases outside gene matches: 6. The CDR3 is CASSAGTGVKQYF. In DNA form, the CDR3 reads TGTGCCAGCAGCGCTGGGACAGGGGTGAAGCAGTACTTC. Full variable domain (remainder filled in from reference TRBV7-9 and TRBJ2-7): DTGVSQNPRHKITKRGQNVTFRCDPISEHNRLYWYRQTLGQGPEFLTYFQNEAQLEKSRLLSDRFSAERPKGSFSTLEIQRTEQGDSAMYLCASSAGTGVKQYFGPGTRLTVT.

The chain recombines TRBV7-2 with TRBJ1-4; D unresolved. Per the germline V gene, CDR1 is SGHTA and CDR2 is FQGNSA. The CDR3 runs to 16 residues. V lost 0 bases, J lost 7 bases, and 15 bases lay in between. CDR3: CASSLASSKLGEKLFF. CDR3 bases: TGTGCCAGCAGCTTAGCCTCTTCGAAGCTCGGTGAAAAACTGTTTTTT.

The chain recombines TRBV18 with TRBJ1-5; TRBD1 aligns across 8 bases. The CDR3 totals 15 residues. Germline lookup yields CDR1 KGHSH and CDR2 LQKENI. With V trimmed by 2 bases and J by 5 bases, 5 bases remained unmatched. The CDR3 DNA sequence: TGTGCCAGCTCACCATGGCAGGGGGCTGATCAGCCCCAGCATTTT. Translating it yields CASSPWQGADQPQHF. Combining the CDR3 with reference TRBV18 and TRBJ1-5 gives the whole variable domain NAGVMQNPRHLVRRRGQEARLRCSPMKGHSHVYWYRQLPEEGLKFMVYLQKENIIDESGMPKERFSAEFPKEGPSILRIQQVVRGDSAAYFCASSPWQGADQPQHFGDGTRLSIL.

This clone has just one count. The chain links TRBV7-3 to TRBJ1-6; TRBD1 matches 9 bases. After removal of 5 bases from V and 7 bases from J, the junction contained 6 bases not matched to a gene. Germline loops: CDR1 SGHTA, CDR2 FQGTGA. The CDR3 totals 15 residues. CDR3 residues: CASSPGTGINSPLHF. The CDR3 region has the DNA TGTGCCAGCAGCCCCGGGACAGGGATCAATTCACCCCTCCACTTT.

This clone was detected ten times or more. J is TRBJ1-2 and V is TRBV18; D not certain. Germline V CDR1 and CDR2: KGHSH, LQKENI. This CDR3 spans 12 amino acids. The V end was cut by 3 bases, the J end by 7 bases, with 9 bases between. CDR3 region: CASSPEPGGYTF. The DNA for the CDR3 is TGTGCCAGCTCACCCGAGCCGGGTGGCTACACCTTC.

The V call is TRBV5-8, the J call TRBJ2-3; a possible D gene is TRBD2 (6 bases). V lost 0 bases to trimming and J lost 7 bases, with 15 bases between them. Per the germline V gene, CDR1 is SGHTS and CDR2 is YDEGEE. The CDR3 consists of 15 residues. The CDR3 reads CASSLGGGVRNTQYF. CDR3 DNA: TGTGCCAGCAGCTTGGGAGGCGGGGTTAGAAATACGCAGTATTTT. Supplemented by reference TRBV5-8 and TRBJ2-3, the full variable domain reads EAGVTQSPTHLIKTRGQQATLRCSPISGHTSVYWYQQALGLGLQFLLWYDEGEERNRGNFPPRFSGRQFPNYSSELNVNALELEDSALYLCASSLGGGVRNTQYFGPGTRLTVL.

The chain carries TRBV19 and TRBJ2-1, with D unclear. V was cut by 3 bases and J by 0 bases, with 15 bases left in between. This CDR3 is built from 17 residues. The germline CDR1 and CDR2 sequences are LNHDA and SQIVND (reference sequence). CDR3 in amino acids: CASSIGPRERSYNEQFF. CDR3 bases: TGTGCCAGTAGTATTGGCCCCAGAGAGCGCTCCTACAATGAGCAGTTCTTC.

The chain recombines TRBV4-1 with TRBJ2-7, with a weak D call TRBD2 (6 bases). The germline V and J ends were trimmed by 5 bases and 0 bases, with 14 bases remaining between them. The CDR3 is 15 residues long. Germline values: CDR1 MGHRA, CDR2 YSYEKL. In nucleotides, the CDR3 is TGCGCCAGCAGCGCGGGACTGAGTGTCTCCTACGAGCAGTACTTC. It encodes CASSAGLSVSYEQYF.

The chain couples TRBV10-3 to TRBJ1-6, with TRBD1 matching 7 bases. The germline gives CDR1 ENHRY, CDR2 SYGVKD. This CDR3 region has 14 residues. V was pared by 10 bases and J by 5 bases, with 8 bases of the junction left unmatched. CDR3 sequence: CASSTGTDNSPLHF. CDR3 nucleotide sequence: TGTGCCAGTTCGACCGGGACAGATAATTCACCCCTCCACTTT.

The CDR3 here is CASSQGLAGAITYEQYF. The CDR3 DNA sequence: TGTGCCAGCAGCCAAGGACTAGCGGGGGCGATAACCTACGAGCAGTACTTC. This chain connects TRBV4-2 to TRBJ2-7; TRBD2 matches at 12 bases. CDR1 and CDR2 from the germline V gene are LGHNA and YNFKEQ. V was clipped by 1 base and J by 2 bases; unmatched bases: 6. This CDR3 comprises 17 residues.

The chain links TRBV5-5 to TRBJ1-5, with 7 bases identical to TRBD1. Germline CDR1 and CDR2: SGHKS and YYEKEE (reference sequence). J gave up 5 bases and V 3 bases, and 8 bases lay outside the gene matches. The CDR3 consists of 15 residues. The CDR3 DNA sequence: TGTGCCAGCAGCTCTTGGACAGGAGGGGATCAGCCCCAGCATTTT. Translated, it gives CASSSWTGGDQPQHF.

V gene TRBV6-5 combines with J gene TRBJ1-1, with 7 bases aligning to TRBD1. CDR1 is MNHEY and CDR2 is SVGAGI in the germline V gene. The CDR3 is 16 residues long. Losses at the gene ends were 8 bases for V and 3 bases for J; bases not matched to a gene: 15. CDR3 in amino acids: CASRSPYRGVDTEAFF. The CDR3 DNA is TGTGCCAGCCGTTCCCCTTACAGGGGAGTAGACACTGAAGCTTTCTTT.

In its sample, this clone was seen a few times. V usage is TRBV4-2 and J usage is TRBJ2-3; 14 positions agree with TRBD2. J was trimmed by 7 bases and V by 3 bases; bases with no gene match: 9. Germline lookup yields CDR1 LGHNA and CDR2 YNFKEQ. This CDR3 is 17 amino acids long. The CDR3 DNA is TGTGCCAGCAGCCAGGCTGGACTAGCGGGGGGATTGAATACGCAGTATTTT. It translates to CASSQAGLAGGLNTQYF.

In DNA form, the CDR3 reads TGCGCCAGCAGCTTGGTGGCAGGGGGTTTGAACACTGAAGCTTTCTTT. It codes for CASSLVAGGLNTEAFF. This chain joins TRBV5-1 and TRBJ1-1; the match to TRBD1 covers 7 bases. The CDR3 spans 16 residues. CDR1 is SGHRS and CDR2 is YFSETQ in the germline V gene. With V trimmed by 0 bases and J by 0 bases, 5 bases remained unmatched. Filled out from reference TRBV5-1 and TRBJ1-1, the complete variable domain reads KAGVTQTPRYLIKTRGQQVTLSCSPISGHRSVSWYQQTPGQGLQFLFEYFSETQRNKGNFPGRFSGRQFSNSRSEMNVSTLELGDSALYLCASSLVAGGLNTEAFFGQGTRLTVV.

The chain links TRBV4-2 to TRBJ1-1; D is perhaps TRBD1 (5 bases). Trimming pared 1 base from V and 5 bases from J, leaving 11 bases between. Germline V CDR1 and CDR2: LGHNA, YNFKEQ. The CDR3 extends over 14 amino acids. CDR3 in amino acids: CASSQAVGGTEAFF. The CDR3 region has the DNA TGTGCCAGCAGCCAAGCCGTGGGGGGAACTGAAGCTTTCTTT.

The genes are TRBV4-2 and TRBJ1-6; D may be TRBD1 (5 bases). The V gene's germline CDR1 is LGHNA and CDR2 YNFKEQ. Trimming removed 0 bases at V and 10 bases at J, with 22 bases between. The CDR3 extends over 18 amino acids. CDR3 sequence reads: CASSQDQLGRDLGSPLHF. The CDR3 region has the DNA TGTGCCAGCAGCCAAGATCAGTTGGGCAGGGACTTGGGATCACCCCTCCACTTT.

The CDR3 nucleotides are TGTGCCAGCAGTTACTCGAGCGACAGGGGCGGATCAAATAGCAATCAGCCCCAGCATTTT. It encodes CASSYSSDRGGSNSNQPQHF. This sequence joins TRBV6-2 or TRBV6-3 and TRBJ1-5; 8 nucleotides agree with TRBD1. Germline CDR1 reads MNHEY; CDR2 reads SVGEGT. V dropped 0 bases and J dropped 0; count of bases not matched to a gene: 13. The CDR3 has 20 residues.

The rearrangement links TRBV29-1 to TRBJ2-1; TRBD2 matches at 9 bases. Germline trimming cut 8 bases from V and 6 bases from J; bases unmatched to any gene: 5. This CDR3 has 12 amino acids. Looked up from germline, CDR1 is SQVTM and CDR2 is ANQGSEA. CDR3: CSSGLASNEQFF. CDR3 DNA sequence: TGCAGCTCAGGACTAGCGAGCAATGAGCAGTTCTTC.

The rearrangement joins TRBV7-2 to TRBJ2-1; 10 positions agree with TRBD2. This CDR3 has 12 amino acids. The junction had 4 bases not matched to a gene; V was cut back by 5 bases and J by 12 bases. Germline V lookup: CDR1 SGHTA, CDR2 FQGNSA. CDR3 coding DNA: TGTGCCAGCAGCCCACGACTAGCGGGGCAGTTCTTC. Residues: CASSPRLAGQFF.

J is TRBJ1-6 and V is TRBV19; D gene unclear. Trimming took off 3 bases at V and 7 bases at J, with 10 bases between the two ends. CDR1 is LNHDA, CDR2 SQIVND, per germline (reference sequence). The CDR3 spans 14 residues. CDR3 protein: CASSISLSNSPLHF. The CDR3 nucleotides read TGTGCCAGTAGTATTTCACTCTCGAATTCACCCCTCCACTTT. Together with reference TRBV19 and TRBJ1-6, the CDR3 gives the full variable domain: DGGITQSPKYLFRKEGQNVTLSCEQNLNHDAMYWYRQDPGQGLRLIYYSQIVNDFQKGDIAEGYSVSREKKESFPLTVTSAQKNPTAFYLCASSISLSNSPLHFGNGTRLTVT.

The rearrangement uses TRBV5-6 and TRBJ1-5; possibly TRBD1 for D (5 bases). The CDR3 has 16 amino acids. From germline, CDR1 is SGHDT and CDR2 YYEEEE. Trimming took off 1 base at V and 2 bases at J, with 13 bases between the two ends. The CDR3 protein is CASSLWKGARNQPQHF. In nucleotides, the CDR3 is TGTGCCAGCAGCTTGTGGAAAGGGGCGCGCAATCAGCCCCAGCATTTT.

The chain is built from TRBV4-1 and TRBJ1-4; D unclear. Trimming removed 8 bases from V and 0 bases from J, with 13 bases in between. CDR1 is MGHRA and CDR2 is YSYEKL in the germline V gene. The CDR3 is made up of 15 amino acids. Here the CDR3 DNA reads TGCGCCAGCCATACTACGGAGGCAACTAATGAAAAACTGTTTTTT. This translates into CASHTTEATNEKLFF.

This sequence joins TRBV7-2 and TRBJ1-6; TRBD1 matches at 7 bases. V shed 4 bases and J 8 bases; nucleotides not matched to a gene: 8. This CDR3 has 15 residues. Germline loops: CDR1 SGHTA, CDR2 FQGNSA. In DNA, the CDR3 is TGTGCCAGCAGCTATACGAGGACAGGTTATTCACCCCTCCACTTT. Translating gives CASSYTRTGYSPLHF.

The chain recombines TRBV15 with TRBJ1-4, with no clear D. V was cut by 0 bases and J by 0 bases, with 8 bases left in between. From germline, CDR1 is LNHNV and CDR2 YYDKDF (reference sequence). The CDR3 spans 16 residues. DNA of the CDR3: TGTGCCACCAGCAGAGAACTCATTGCAACTAATGAAAAACTGTTTTTT. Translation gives CATSRELIATNEKLFF.

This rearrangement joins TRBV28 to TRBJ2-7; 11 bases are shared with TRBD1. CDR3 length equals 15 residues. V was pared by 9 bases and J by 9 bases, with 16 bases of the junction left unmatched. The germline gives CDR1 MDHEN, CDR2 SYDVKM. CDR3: CASNGPGQGVWAQYF. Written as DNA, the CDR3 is TGTGCCAGTAACGGTCCGGGACAGGGGGTTTGGGCGCAGTACTTC.

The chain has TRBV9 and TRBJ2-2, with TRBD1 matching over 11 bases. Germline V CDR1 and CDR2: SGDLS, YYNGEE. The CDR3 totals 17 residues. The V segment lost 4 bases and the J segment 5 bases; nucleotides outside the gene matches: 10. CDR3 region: CASSPLRGTGGTGELFF. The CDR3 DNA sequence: TGTGCCAGCAGCCCCCTGAGGGGGACAGGGGGGACCGGGGAGCTGTTTTTT. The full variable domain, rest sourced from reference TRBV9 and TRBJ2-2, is DSGVTQTPKHLITATGQRVTLRCSPRSGDLSVYWYQQSLDQGLQFLIQYYNGEERAKGNILERFSAQQFPDLHSELNLSSLELGDSALYFCASSPLRGTGGTGELFFGEGSRLTVL.

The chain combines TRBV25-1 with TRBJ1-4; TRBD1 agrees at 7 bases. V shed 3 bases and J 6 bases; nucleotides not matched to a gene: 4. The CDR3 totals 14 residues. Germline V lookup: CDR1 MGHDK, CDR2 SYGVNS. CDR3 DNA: TGTGCCAGCAGTGAGTACCAGGGGGATGAAAAACTGTTTTTT. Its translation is CASSEYQGDEKLFF.

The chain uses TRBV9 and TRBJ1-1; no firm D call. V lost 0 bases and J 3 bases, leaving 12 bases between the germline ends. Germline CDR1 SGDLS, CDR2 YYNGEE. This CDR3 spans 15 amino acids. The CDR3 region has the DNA TGTGCCAGCAGCGTAGGACCCCCCGGGGACACTGAAGCTTTCTTT. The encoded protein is CASSVGPPGDTEAFF.

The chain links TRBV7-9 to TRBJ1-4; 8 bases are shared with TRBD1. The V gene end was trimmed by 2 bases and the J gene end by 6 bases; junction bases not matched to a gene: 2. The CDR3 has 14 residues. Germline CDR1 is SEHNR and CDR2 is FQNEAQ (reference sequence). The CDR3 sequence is CASSLTQGDEKLFF. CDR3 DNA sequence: TGTGCCAGCAGCTTAACACAGGGGGATGAAAAACTGTTTTTT.